The 8 T cell receptor beta chains below all came from one sample that was sequenced in a study of T cell responses to AZD1222 COVID-19 vaccine. This table comes from immunoSEQ multiplex PCR, and its TCRdb copy is limited to in-frame clones, with some not included. The sample yields about 120,000 clones, roughly 90% seen once. The material sequenced was peripheral blood, taken on day 0 of AZD1222 vaccination. All receptors derive from an adult in good health.

The table lists this clone with a few counts. The chain couples TRBV18 to TRBJ2-5; D may match TRBD1 or TRBD2 (5 bases each). This CDR3 spans 15 amino acids. Germline V gives CDR1 KGHSH, CDR2 LQKENI. V was clipped by 3 bases and J by 5 bases, with 16 bases between them. CDR3 sequence (DNA): TGTGCCAGCTCACCCGACGGAAGGGGCGGGGAGACCCAGTACTTC. Its protein is CASSPDGRGGETQYF.

The genes are TRBV9 and TRBJ1-1, with TRBD1 as a possible D gene (5 bases). V was shortened by 0 bases and J by 1 base, with 13 bases between the two germline ends. This CDR3 has 16 residues. CDR1 is SGDLS and CDR2 is YYNGEE in the germline V gene. The CDR3 DNA is TGTGCCAGCAGCGTAGTATCCGGTCAGGGGAACACTGAAGCTTTCTTT. This sequence encodes CASSVVSGQGNTEAFF.

The chain carries TRBV11-1 and TRBJ1-1, with D possibly TRBD1 on 6 matching bases. CDR3 size: 15 residues. The germline CDR1 and CDR2 sequences are SGHAT and FQDESV (reference sequence). Trimming left V 7 bases short and J 4 bases short, with 19 bases between. The chain's CDR3 is CASTLRRQGITEAFF. CDR3 DNA: TGTGCCAGCACCCTCCGTCGGCAGGGGATCACTGAAGCTTTCTTT.

This clone occurred once. The genes are TRBV19 and TRBJ2-7; D uncertain. This CDR3 region has 12 residues. Trimming shortened V by 5 bases and J by 3 bases, and 8 bases separated the two germline ends. Per the germline V gene, CDR1 is LNHDA and CDR2 is SQIVND (reference sequence). CDR3 nucleotide sequence: TGTGCCAGTAGTGACGACGGCTACGAGCAGTACTTC. It encodes CASSDDGYEQYF.

The gene calls are TRBV6-2 or TRBV6-3 and TRBJ2-3; D unresolved. Trimming cost V 0 bases and J 4 bases, with 11 bases left between them. Looked up from germline, CDR1 is MNHEY and CDR2 is SVGEGT. The CDR3 is 15 amino acids. In DNA, the CDR3 is TGTGCCAGCAGTTACTCTATTGCAACCCCAGATACGCAGTATTTT. Its protein product is CASSYSIATPDTQYF.

This chain connects TRBV4-3 to TRBJ1-2, with D possibly being TRBD1 (5 bases). The CDR3 consists of 16 residues. V was cut by 0 bases and J by 5 bases, with 16 bases left in between. Germline V gives CDR1 LGHNA, CDR2 YSLEER. CDR3 sequence (DNA): TGCGCCAGCAGCCAAGACCCCTGGGAGGGGAGGTATGGCTACACCTTC. This codes for CASSQDPWEGRYGYTF.

V gene TRBV2 combines with J gene TRBJ2-5; D ambiguous. The ends were cut back, 4 bases at V and 5 bases at J, with 5 bases in the middle. The CDR3 consists of 11 residues. CDR1 and CDR2 (germline): SNHLY, FYNNEI. CDR3 nucleotides: TGTGCCAGCAGTGCTCTGGAGACCCAGTACTTC. Translating gives CASSALETQYF.

The chain couples TRBV6-1 to TRBJ1-2; TRBD1 is a possible D gene (5 bases). The CDR3 length is 16 residues. Trimming shortened V by 0 bases and J by 0 bases, and 11 bases separated the two germline ends. Germline-derived CDR1 and CDR2 are MNHNS and SASEGT. CDR3 residues: CASSEARGVANYGYTF. CDR3 coding DNA: TGTGCCAGCAGTGAAGCGAGGGGTGTAGCTAACTATGGCTACACCTTC.